Listed below are T cell receptor beta chains from one sample, sequenced in a study of identical twins. From the 5' RACE reads, TCRdb called clonotypes with MiXCR, one entry per CDR3 protein. This sample yields under 350,000 distinct CDR3 sequences, of which 7.5% to 9.5% are seen a single time; approximately 6.5% belongs to the top ten. Another study also made use of these data, one on yellow fever vaccine responses in identical twins.

Sequenced sample: CD8+ T cells sorted from blood. These receptors came from a woman aged 18-35 years in good health. Both conserved end residues are part of each CDR3. Each record gives: J gene, D gene, V gene, clone size, CDR3 DNA, CDR3 protein. The D gene is left open where the match is weak. Size values are once, few and many counts, or a class for expanded clones, and some rows have none.

j_gene: TRBJ2-7; d_gene: NA; v_gene: TRBV5-5; abundance: few; CDR3nt: TGTGCCAGCAGCTTGGAATGGGCAGGGAGATACGAGCAGTACTTC; CDR3aa: CASSLEWAGRYEQYF
j_gene: TRBJ2-7; d_gene: NA; v_gene: TRBV12-3/TRBV12-4; abundance: many; CDR3nt: TGTGCCAGCAGTTCCCGTACAATCCCTGGACACCCCTACGAGCAGTACTTC; CDR3aa: CASSSRTIPGHPYEQYF
j_gene: TRBJ2-7; d_gene: TRBD1; v_gene: TRBV27; abundance: many; CDR3nt: TGTGCCAGCAGTTTATTTGCCAGGGGGCACGAGCAGTACTTC; CDR3aa: CASSLFARGHEQYF
j_gene: TRBJ2-6; d_gene: TRBD1; v_gene: TRBV12-3/TRBV12-4; abundance: NA; CDR3nt: TGTGCCAGCAGTTTCGGACAGGGGAATTCTGGGGCCAACGTCCTGACTTTC; CDR3aa: CASSFGQGNSGANVLTF
j_gene: TRBJ2-7; d_gene: NA; v_gene: TRBV14; abundance: few; CDR3nt: TGTGCCAGCAGCCTAGAGGACATCGCATCACCGGGGGATAGCTCCTACGAGCAGTACTTC; CDR3aa: CASSLEDIASPGDSSYEQYF
j_gene: TRBJ1-2; d_gene: NA; v_gene: TRBV29-1; abundance: NA; CDR3nt: TGCAGCGTTGAAGATCAAGGCTATGGCTACACCTTC; CDR3aa: CSVEDQGYGYTF
j_gene: TRBJ2-2; d_gene: NA; v_gene: TRBV29-1; abundance: many; CDR3nt: TGCAGCGTCGACCCGGGACCACCCCTTCGGGGGGAGCTGTTTTTT; CDR3aa: CSVDPGPPLRGELFF
j_gene: TRBJ2-1; d_gene: TRBD2; v_gene: TRBV5-1; abundance: many; CDR3nt: TGCGCCAGCAGCTCCACCGAAATAGCGGGGGTACTCTACAATGAGCAGTTCTTC; CDR3aa: CASSSTEIAGVLYNEQFF
j_gene: TRBJ2-1; d_gene: NA; v_gene: TRBV29-1; abundance: many; CDR3nt: TGCAGCACTCAGGCTAGCCTTAATGAGCAGTTCTTC; CDR3aa: CSTQASLNEQFF
j_gene: TRBJ2-1; d_gene: NA; v_gene: TRBV5-1; abundance: many; CDR3nt: TGCGCCAGCAGCTTGCCGAGCTCCTACAATGAGCAGTTCTTC; CDR3aa: CASSLPSSYNEQFF
j_gene: TRBJ2-1; d_gene: TRBD2; v_gene: TRBV2; abundance: many; CDR3nt: TGTGCCAGACCTGGGTGGGAGGGCAATGAGCAGTTCTTC; CDR3aa: CARPGWEGNEQFF
j_gene: TRBJ2-1; d_gene: NA; v_gene: TRBV2; abundance: NA; CDR3nt: TGTGCCAGCAGTGAGTATGGCCGTAGCTCCTACAATGAGCAGTTCTTC; CDR3aa: CASSEYGRSSYNEQFF
j_gene: TRBJ2-7; d_gene: NA; v_gene: TRBV18; abundance: NA; CDR3nt: TGTGCCAGCTCACCACAACGGACATCCTACGAGCAGTACTTC; CDR3aa: CASSPQRTSYEQYF
j_gene: TRBJ2-1; d_gene: NA; v_gene: TRBV4-3; abundance: NA; CDR3nt: TGCGCCAGCAGCCAAGTGGGCCCCGGAGGCCCAAACAATGAGCAGTTCTTC; CDR3aa: CASSQVGPGGPNNEQFF
j_gene: TRBJ2-1; d_gene: TRBD2; v_gene: TRBV7-3; abundance: many; CDR3nt: TGTGCCAGCAGCTACGGGGGGTTTGATGAGCAGTTCTTC; CDR3aa: CASSYGGFDEQFF
j_gene: TRBJ2-1; d_gene: TRBD1; v_gene: TRBV7-9; abundance: many; CDR3nt: TGTGCCAGCAGCTTAGAAGGGACAGGGGAGGGGAATGAGCAGTTCTTC; CDR3aa: CASSLEGTGEGNEQFF
j_gene: TRBJ2-7; d_gene: NA; v_gene: TRBV7-9; abundance: many; CDR3nt: TGTGCCAGCTTGGGTCTAACGTCGGGGGTGTACTTC; CDR3aa: CASLGLTSGVYF
j_gene: TRBJ2-1; d_gene: NA; v_gene: TRBV7-8; abundance: few; CDR3nt: TGTGCCAGCAGCTTAGAGGCAAACAATGAGCAGTTCTTC; CDR3aa: CASSLEANNEQFF
j_gene: TRBJ2-2; d_gene: NA; v_gene: TRBV5-6; abundance: few; CDR3nt: TGTGCCAGCAGCTCGGACAGGAACACCGGGGAGCTGTTTTTT; CDR3aa: CASSSDRNTGELFF
j_gene: TRBJ2-3; d_gene: NA; v_gene: TRBV29-1; abundance: NA; CDR3nt: TGCAGCGTCGATCCGGGACTCAGCACAGATACGCAGTATTTT; CDR3aa: CSVDPGLSTDTQYF
j_gene: TRBJ2-4; d_gene: NA; v_gene: TRBV7-9; abundance: NA; CDR3nt: TGTGCCAGCAGCCCCGCAGGCGAAAAAAACATTCAGTACTTC; CDR3aa: CASSPAGEKNIQYF
j_gene: TRBJ2-1; d_gene: NA; v_gene: TRBV27; abundance: NA; CDR3nt: TGTGCCAGCACGACCACCGGGGCCGATAATGAGCAGTTCTTC; CDR3aa: CASTTTGADNEQFF
j_gene: TRBJ2-5; d_gene: NA; v_gene: TRBV25-1; abundance: many; CDR3nt: TGTGCCAGCAGGGACCACGCAGGGGCAGGAGACCTTAAGGAGACCCAGTACTTC; CDR3aa: CASRDHAGAGDLKETQYF
j_gene: TRBJ2-2; d_gene: NA; v_gene: TRBV7-9; abundance: many; CDR3nt: TGTGCCAGCAGCTTTAGGGACTCCGGTTCCGGGGAGCTGTTTTTT; CDR3aa: CASSFRDSGSGELFF
j_gene: TRBJ2-3; d_gene: TRBD1; v_gene: TRBV11-2; abundance: few; CDR3nt: TGTGCCAGCAGCTTACCCGGGGACAGGTCCAGCGCAGATACGCAGTATTTT; CDR3aa: CASSLPGDRSSADTQYF